This T cell receptor beta chain emerged from a study of graft-versus-host responses after intestinal transplantation. Note on this clone: As yet, its antigen is unknown.

Assay: immunoSEQ multiplex PCR; the TCRdb copy retains only in-frame clones and omits some. The sample comprises about 100,000 clones, less than 90% of which are singletons, and roughly 0.95% rests with the top ten. This CDR3 has 15 residues. Germline CDR1 reads MGHRA; CDR2 reads YSYEKL. The V end was cut by 0 bases, the J end by 8 bases, with 16 bases between. Notes on the study in general: Present in recipient marrow, GvH clones included some that appeared first in ileum or blood.

Sample: unstimulated CD4+ T cells sorted from spleen or lymph node cells, taken before transplant. The chain joins TRBV4-1 to TRBJ1-1, with D maybe TRBD1 (5 bases). This sequence originates from a human donor who was the organ donor for an intestinal transplant. In DNA form, the CDR3 reads TGCGCCAGCAGCCAAGATCGTGGAGGGGAGAGGGAAGCTTTCTTT. This codes for CASSQDRGGEREAFF.